Listed below are T cell receptor beta chains from one sample, sequenced in a study of Ad26.COV2.S vaccination and SARS-CoV-2 variants. Data came from immunoSEQ multiplex PCR; TCRdb stores just in-frame clones and leaves some out. Among roughly 500,000 clones listed, 87% were seen once. The sample in question was peripheral blood, obtained in a trial of Ad26.COV2.S vaccine versus placebo. The receptor set was obtained from a person aged 18-60 years who received the Ad26.COV2.S COVID-19 vaccine or a placebo. CDR3s include the opening cysteine and the closing phenylalanine or tryptophan. A D gene is named only where the DNA matches it firmly. Expanded clones are given a class, and other clones once, few, many or no size at all.

abundance: NA
j_gene: TRBJ2-1
d_gene: TRBD2
v_gene: TRBV10-3
CDR3nt: TGTGCCATCGCCGGGGGGGCGGCCCCGCGGGATGAGCAGTTCTTC
CDR3aa: CAIAGGAAPRDEQFF

abundance: NA
j_gene: TRBJ1-2
d_gene: NA
v_gene: TRBV21-1
CDR3nt: TGTGCCAGCAGCAAAGTTGAGGGGCCGGGACAAGCTAACTATGGCTACACCTTC
CDR3aa: CASSKVEGPGQANYGYTF

abundance: NA
j_gene: TRBJ2-3
d_gene: TRBD2
v_gene: TRBV18
CDR3nt: TGTGCCAGCTCACCACCTAGCGGGAGCACAGATACGCAGTATTTT
CDR3aa: CASSPPSGSTDTQYF

abundance: NA
j_gene: TRBJ2-5
d_gene: NA
v_gene: TRBV2
CDR3nt: TGTGCCAGCAGTGTTGGGCCAACTTATGAGACCCAGTACTTC
CDR3aa: CASSVGPTYETQYF

abundance: NA
j_gene: TRBJ2-7
d_gene: TRBD2
v_gene: TRBV2
CDR3nt: TGTGCCAGCTCCGCTAGCGGGGGAACCACCTACGAGCAGTACTTC
CDR3aa: CASSASGGTTYEQYF

abundance: NA
j_gene: TRBJ1-5
d_gene: NA
v_gene: TRBV19
CDR3nt: TGTGCCAGTAGTATAGATCTGTCGACGGGCAATCAGCCCCAGCATTTT
CDR3aa: CASSIDLSTGNQPQHF

abundance: once
j_gene: TRBJ1-5
d_gene: TRBD1
v_gene: TRBV6-2/TRBV6-3
CDR3nt: TGTGCCAGCAGTCACCACAGGGGATACAATCAGCCCCAGCATTTT
CDR3aa: CASSHHRGYNQPQHF

abundance: NA
j_gene: TRBJ2-5
d_gene: TRBD1
v_gene: TRBV7-2
CDR3nt: TGTGCCAGCAGCGCCGGGACAGGTTTCCAAGAGACCCAGTACTTC
CDR3aa: CASSAGTGFQETQYF

abundance: NA
j_gene: TRBJ2-3
d_gene: TRBD2
v_gene: TRBV7-2
CDR3nt: TGTGCCAGCAGTGCGACTAGCGGGAGGGCCACAGATACGCAGTATTTT
CDR3aa: CASSATSGRATDTQYF

abundance: NA
j_gene: TRBJ2-1
d_gene: TRBD1
v_gene: TRBV27
CDR3nt: TGTGCCAGCAGTCTTCCCGGGACAGGGACCAATGAGCAGTTCTTC
CDR3aa: CASSLPGTGTNEQFF

abundance: NA
j_gene: TRBJ1-4
d_gene: NA
v_gene: TRBV6-5
CDR3nt: TGTGCCAGCAAGTACACTCAGGGCCAAAATGAAAAACTGTTTTTT
CDR3aa: CASKYTQGQNEKLFF

abundance: NA
j_gene: TRBJ2-1
d_gene: NA
v_gene: TRBV4-1
CDR3nt: TGCGCCAGCAGCCAATCCTCCAATGAGCAGTTCTTC
CDR3aa: CASSQSSNEQFF

abundance: few
j_gene: TRBJ2-1
d_gene: TRBD1
v_gene: TRBV10-3
CDR3nt: TGTGCCATCAGTACAGGGGGCACCTTTAATGAGCAGTTCTTC
CDR3aa: CAISTGGTFNEQFF

abundance: NA
j_gene: TRBJ2-5
d_gene: TRBD1
v_gene: TRBV7-7
CDR3nt: TGTGCCAGCAGCTACCGACAGGGTCGGGGAGAGACCCAGTACTTC
CDR3aa: CASSYRQGRGETQYF

abundance: NA
j_gene: TRBJ1-5
d_gene: TRBD1
v_gene: TRBV19
CDR3nt: TGTGCCAGTAGTATAAAGGGGGCCGGGGGACAGCCCCAGCATTTT
CDR3aa: CASSIKGAGGQPQHF

abundance: NA
j_gene: TRBJ2-5
d_gene: TRBD2
v_gene: TRBV11-1
CDR3nt: TGTGCCAGCAGCTTAGTAACTAGCGGCCCCCTAGAGACCCAGTACTTC
CDR3aa: CASSLVTSGPLETQYF

abundance: NA
j_gene: TRBJ2-2
d_gene: NA
v_gene: TRBV28
CDR3nt: TGTGCCAGCATCCACCAAGCGACGGAGCGCACCGGGGAGCTGTTTTTT
CDR3aa: CASIHQATERTGELFF

abundance: NA
j_gene: TRBJ1-4
d_gene: TRBD1
v_gene: TRBV9
CDR3nt: TGTGCCAGCAGCGCCTCACAGACAGGGGGTGGTGAAAAACTGTTTTTT
CDR3aa: CASSASQTGGGEKLFF

abundance: NA
j_gene: TRBJ1-1
d_gene: TRBD1
v_gene: TRBV15
CDR3nt: TGTGCCACCAGCAGGGACAGGGGGCAGACTGAAGCTTTCTTT
CDR3aa: CATSRDRGQTEAFF

abundance: NA
j_gene: TRBJ2-2
d_gene: NA
v_gene: TRBV25-1
CDR3nt: TGTGCCAGCGGTCGGGGGAGAATAAACACCGGGGAGCTGTTTTTT
CDR3aa: CASGRGRINTGELFF

abundance: once
j_gene: TRBJ1-6
d_gene: NA
v_gene: TRBV28
CDR3nt: TGTGCCAGCAGTAGGGGGGGGCAAGGGGTACCCCTCCACTTT
CDR3aa: CASSRGGQGVPLHF

abundance: NA
j_gene: TRBJ2-1
d_gene: NA
v_gene: TRBV5-1
CDR3nt: TGCGCCAGCAGCTTCTTGGACGGAGATCCCTACAATGAGCAGTTCTTC
CDR3aa: CASSFLDGDPYNEQFF

abundance: NA
j_gene: TRBJ1-2
d_gene: NA
v_gene: TRBV28
CDR3nt: TGTGCCAGCAACCCCGGGGGGGGAATTGTAACTGGCTACACCTTC
CDR3aa: CASNPGGGIVTGYTF

abundance: NA
j_gene: TRBJ2-5
d_gene: NA
v_gene: TRBV29-1
CDR3nt: TGCACAACCGCATACAGTAGAGAAGAGACCCAGTACTTC
CDR3aa: CTTAYSREETQYF

abundance: NA
j_gene: TRBJ2-1
d_gene: NA
v_gene: TRBV11-3
CDR3nt: TGTGCCAGCAGCCTGAGAGGCGGGCCTTACAATGAGCAGTTCTTC
CDR3aa: CASSLRGGPYNEQFF

abundance: NA
j_gene: TRBJ2-7
d_gene: NA
v_gene: TRBV6-6
CDR3nt: TGTGCCAGCAGTTACTCCCAGGGCGAGCAGTACTTC
CDR3aa: CASSYSQGEQYF

abundance: NA
j_gene: TRBJ2-2
d_gene: NA
v_gene: TRBV6-6
CDR3nt: TGTGCCAGCAGTTACTCGAGGTGGGGGAACACCGGGGAGCTGTTTTTT
CDR3aa: CASSYSRWGNTGELFF

abundance: NA
j_gene: TRBJ1-2
d_gene: NA
v_gene: TRBV5-1
CDR3nt: TGCGCCAGCAGCGCGAAGGTGTCAGCCCAGGACCCCTATGGCTACACCTTC
CDR3aa: CASSAKVSAQDPYGYTF

abundance: NA
j_gene: TRBJ1-3
d_gene: NA
v_gene: TRBV11-2
CDR3nt: TGTGCCAGCAGCTTAGATCGTCTGTCCTCTGGAAACACCATATATTTT
CDR3aa: CASSLDRLSSGNTIYF

abundance: few
j_gene: TRBJ2-1
d_gene: NA
v_gene: TRBV4-3
CDR3nt: TGCGCCAGCAGCCAAGATTACAGCCTCCGGGAGCAGTTCTTC
CDR3aa: CASSQDYSLREQFF

abundance: once
j_gene: TRBJ1-1
d_gene: NA
v_gene: TRBV28
CDR3nt: TGTGCCAGCAGTTTTCCCGGGAGGATAGCTTTCTTT
CDR3aa: CASSFPGRIAFF

abundance: once
j_gene: TRBJ2-1
d_gene: NA
v_gene: TRBV7-8
CDR3nt: TGTGCCAGCAGCTTAGCGGGGGGCAGCCACAATGAGCAGTTCTTC
CDR3aa: CASSLAGGSHNEQFF

abundance: NA
j_gene: TRBJ1-2
d_gene: NA
v_gene: TRBV29-1
CDR3nt: TGCAGCGCATATGGGGCAGTGGGTGGCTACACCTTC
CDR3aa: CSAYGAVGGYTF

abundance: NA
j_gene: TRBJ2-5
d_gene: NA
v_gene: TRBV28
CDR3nt: TGTGCCAGCAGTCGGACCATCCAAGAGACCCAGTACTTC
CDR3aa: CASSRTIQETQYF

abundance: once
j_gene: TRBJ2-6
d_gene: NA
v_gene: TRBV19
CDR3nt: TGTGCCAGTAGGGGAGCCGGGGCCAACGTCCTGACTTTC
CDR3aa: CASRGAGANVLTF

abundance: NA
j_gene: TRBJ2-1
d_gene: TRBD2
v_gene: TRBV28
CDR3nt: TGTGCCAGCAGAATCGCGGGACTACCTAGCTCCTACAATGAGCAGTTCTTC
CDR3aa: CASRIAGLPSSYNEQFF

abundance: NA
j_gene: TRBJ2-5
d_gene: NA
v_gene: TRBV7-2
CDR3nt: TGTGCCAGCAGCACCTACGGGACTCTGGGGCAAGAGACCCAGTACTTC
CDR3aa: CASSTYGTLGQETQYF

abundance: once
j_gene: TRBJ2-7
d_gene: TRBD2
v_gene: TRBV7-7
CDR3nt: TGTGCCAGCAGCCCCCAGACTAGCGCCAGCTCCTACGAGCAGTACTTC
CDR3aa: CASSPQTSASSYEQYF

abundance: NA
j_gene: TRBJ2-3
d_gene: NA
v_gene: TRBV6-5
CDR3nt: TGTGCCAGCACCCCCCGCCCTACAGATACGCAGTATTTT
CDR3aa: CASTPRPTDTQYF

abundance: NA
j_gene: TRBJ2-3
d_gene: NA
v_gene: TRBV5-1
CDR3nt: TGCGCCAGCACCTCCCCGCGCGGGTCCACAGATACGCAGTATTTT
CDR3aa: CASTSPRGSTDTQYF

abundance: once
j_gene: TRBJ2-5
d_gene: NA
v_gene: TRBV12-3/TRBV12-4
CDR3nt: TGTGCCAGCCACTCTGGGGGCCAAAAGACCCAGTACTTC
CDR3aa: CASHSGGQKTQYF

abundance: NA
j_gene: TRBJ1-3
d_gene: NA
v_gene: TRBV9
CDR3nt: TGTGCCAGCAGCCTGCGGACGAGCTCTGGAAACACCATATATTTT
CDR3aa: CASSLRTSSGNTIYF

abundance: few
j_gene: TRBJ2-1
d_gene: TRBD2
v_gene: TRBV7-2
CDR3nt: TGTGCCAGCAGCTTGGTCTTTAGCGGGAGGGCGTCCTACAATGAGCAGTTCTTC
CDR3aa: CASSLVFSGRASYNEQFF

abundance: NA
j_gene: TRBJ2-2
d_gene: TRBD2
v_gene: TRBV2
CDR3nt: TGTGCCAGCAGTGAGGGACTAGCGGGCGCCGGGGAGCTGTTTTTT
CDR3aa: CASSEGLAGAGELFF

abundance: NA
j_gene: TRBJ1-1
d_gene: NA
v_gene: TRBV6-6
CDR3nt: TGTGCCAGCAGCACGACAGTCCCCGAAGCTTTCTTT
CDR3aa: CASSTTVPEAFF

abundance: NA
j_gene: TRBJ2-6
d_gene: NA
v_gene: TRBV7-2
CDR3nt: TGTGCCAGCAGCTCACCCGGGGTCGGGGCCAACGTCCTGACTTTC
CDR3aa: CASSSPGVGANVLTF

abundance: NA
j_gene: TRBJ1-1
d_gene: NA
v_gene: TRBV28
CDR3nt: TGTGCCAGCAGTGTAGTACAGGGAACCTTTAACACTGAAGCTTTCTTT
CDR3aa: CASSVVQGTFNTEAFF

abundance: NA
j_gene: TRBJ2-2
d_gene: TRBD2
v_gene: TRBV6-5
CDR3nt: TGTGCCAGCAGAGCGGATAGACTAGCCCCCGGGGAGCTGTTTTTT
CDR3aa: CASRADRLAPGELFF

abundance: NA
j_gene: TRBJ2-1
d_gene: TRBD2
v_gene: TRBV5-4
CDR3nt: TGTGCCAGCAGCTTGGCAGGCGGGAGTAACAATGAGCAGTTCTTC
CDR3aa: CASSLAGGSNNEQFF